This T cell receptor (beta chain) was captured by sequencing in a study of blood T cell repertoires in COVID-19. With V trimmed by 5 bases and J by 9 bases, 3 bases remained unmatched. CDR3 length: 11 amino acids. Germline V lookup: CDR1 LNHNV, CDR2 YYDKDF (reference sequence). Two negative PCRs, clearance, or symptom resolution were required of recovered Cohort 3 donors. Sequencing was performed with immunoSEQ multiplex PCR; in TCRdb, only in-frame clones are kept and a portion is missing. The data contain 200,000 to 250,000 clones, roughly 90% of them singletons. The sample comprised PBMCs or T cells enriched from blood (not recorded which). The sequence derives from a woman aged 25-40 years who had recovered from COVID-19. The chain recombines TRBV15 with TRBJ2-5; 7 nucleotides match TRBD1. CDR3 in amino acids: CATSGDRAQYF. CDR3 DNA: TGTGCCACCAGCGGCGACAGGGCCCAGTACTTC.